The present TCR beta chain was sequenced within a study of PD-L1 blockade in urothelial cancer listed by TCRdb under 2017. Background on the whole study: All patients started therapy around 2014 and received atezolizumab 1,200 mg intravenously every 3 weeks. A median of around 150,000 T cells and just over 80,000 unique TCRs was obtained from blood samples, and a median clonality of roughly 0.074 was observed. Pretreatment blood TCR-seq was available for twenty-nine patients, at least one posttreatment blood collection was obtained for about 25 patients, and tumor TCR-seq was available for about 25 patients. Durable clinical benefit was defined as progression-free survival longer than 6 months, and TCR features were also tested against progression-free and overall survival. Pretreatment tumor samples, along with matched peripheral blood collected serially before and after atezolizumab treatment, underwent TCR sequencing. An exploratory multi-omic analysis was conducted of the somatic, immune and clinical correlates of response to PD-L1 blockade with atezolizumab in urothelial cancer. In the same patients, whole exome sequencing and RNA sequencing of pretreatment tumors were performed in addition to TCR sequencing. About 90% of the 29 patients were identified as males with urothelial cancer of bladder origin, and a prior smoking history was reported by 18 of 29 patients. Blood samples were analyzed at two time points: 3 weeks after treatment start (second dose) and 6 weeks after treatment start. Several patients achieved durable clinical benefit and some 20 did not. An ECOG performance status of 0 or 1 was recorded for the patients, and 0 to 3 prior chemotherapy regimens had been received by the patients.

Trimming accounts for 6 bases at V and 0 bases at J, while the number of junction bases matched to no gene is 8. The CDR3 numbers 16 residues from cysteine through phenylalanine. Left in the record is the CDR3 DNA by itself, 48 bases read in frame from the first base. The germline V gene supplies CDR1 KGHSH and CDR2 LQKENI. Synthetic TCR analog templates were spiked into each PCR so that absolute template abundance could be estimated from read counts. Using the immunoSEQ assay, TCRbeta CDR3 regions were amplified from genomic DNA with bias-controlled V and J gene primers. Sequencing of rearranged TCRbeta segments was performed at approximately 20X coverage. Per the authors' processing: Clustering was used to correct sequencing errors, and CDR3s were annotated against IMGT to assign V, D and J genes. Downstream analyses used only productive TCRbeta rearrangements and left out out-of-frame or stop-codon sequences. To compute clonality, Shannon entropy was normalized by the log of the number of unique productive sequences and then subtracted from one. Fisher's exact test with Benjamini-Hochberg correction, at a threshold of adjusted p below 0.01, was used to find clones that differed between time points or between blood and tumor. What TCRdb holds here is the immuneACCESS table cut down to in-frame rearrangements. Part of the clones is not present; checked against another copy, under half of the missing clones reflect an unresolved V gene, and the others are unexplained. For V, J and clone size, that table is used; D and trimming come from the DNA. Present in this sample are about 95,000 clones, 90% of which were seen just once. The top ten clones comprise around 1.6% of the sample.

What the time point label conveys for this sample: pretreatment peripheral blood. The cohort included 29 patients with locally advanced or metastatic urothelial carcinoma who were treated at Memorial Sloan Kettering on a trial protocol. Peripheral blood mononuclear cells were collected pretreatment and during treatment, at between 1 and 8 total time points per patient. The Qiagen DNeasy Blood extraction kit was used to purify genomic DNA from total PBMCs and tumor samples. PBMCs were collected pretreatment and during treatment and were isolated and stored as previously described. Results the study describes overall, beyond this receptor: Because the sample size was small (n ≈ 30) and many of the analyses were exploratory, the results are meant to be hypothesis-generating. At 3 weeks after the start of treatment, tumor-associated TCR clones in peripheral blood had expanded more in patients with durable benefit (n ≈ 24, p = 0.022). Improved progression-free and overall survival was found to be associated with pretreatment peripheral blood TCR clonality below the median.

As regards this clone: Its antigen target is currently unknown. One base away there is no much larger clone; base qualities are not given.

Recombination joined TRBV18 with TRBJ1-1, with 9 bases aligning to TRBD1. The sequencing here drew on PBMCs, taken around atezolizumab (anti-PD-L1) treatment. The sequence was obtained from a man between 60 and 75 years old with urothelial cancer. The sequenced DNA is TGTGCCAGCTCGCCCGGGACAGGGTACATGAACACTGAAGCTTTCTTT. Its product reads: CASSPGTGYMNTEAFF.